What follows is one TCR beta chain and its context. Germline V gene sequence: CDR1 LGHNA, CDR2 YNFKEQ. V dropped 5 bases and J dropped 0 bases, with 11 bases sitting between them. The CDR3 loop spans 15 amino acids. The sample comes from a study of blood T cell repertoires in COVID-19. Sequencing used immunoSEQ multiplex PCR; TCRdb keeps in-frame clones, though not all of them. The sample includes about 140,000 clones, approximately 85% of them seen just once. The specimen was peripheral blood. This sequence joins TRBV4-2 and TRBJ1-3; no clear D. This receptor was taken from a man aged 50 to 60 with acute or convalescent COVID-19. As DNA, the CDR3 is TGTGCCAGCAGCGATAGGAGGGCCTCTGGAAACACCATATATTTT. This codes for CASSDRRASGNTIYF.